The 32 T cell receptor beta chains below come from one sample, sequenced in a study of a mutant IDH1 vaccine in newly diagnosed glioma. This sample's time point: baseline, week 1 (first vaccination visit). Treatment indicated: pre-vaccination baseline after standard-of-care therapy. Sequencing was performed with immunoSEQ multiplex PCR; in TCRdb, only in-frame clones are kept and a portion is missing. The table lists around 37,000 clones, just under 80% of them singletons. Sequenced material: PBMCs, taken from a glioma patient treated with radiotherapy, temozolomide or both. The source is a man between 40 and 49 years old with glioma. Some clones in this sample may be carry-over from other donors' samples.

The J gene is TRBJ1-5, the V gene TRBV7-2; possibly TRBD1 for D (5 bases). Germline V CDR1 and CDR2: SGHTA, FQGNSA. The length of the CDR3 is 13 residues. The germline V and J ends were trimmed by 5 bases and 9 bases, with 14 bases remaining between them. CDR3 region: CASSQTEYGPQHF. CDR3 nucleotides: TGTGCCAGCAGCCAGACAGAATATGGGCCCCAGCATTTT.

The chain joins TRBV7-9 to TRBJ1-2; 8 nucleotides agree with TRBD1. Germline CDR1 reads SEHNR; CDR2 reads FQNEAQ (reference sequence). This CDR3 spans 16 amino acids. V was clipped by 5 bases and J by 1 base; unmatched bases: 9. The CDR3 sequence: CASSRRAGGDNYGYTF. For the CDR3, the DNA is TGTGCCAGCAGCCGCCGGGCAGGGGGCGATAACTATGGCTACACCTTC.

This clone was recorded a few times. The rearrangement uses TRBV5-4 and TRBJ1-4; TRBD1 agrees at 7 bases. The germline V gene encodes CDR1 SGHNT and CDR2 YYREEE (reference sequence). V was clipped by 3 bases and J by 6 bases; unmatched bases: 5. This CDR3 has 14 residues. CDR3 sequence: CASSSQGSHEKLFF. CDR3 DNA sequence: TGTGCCAGCAGCTCACAGGGGAGTCATGAAAAACTGTTTTTT.

This rearrangement joins TRBV4-1 to TRBJ1-4; 10 bases are a match to TRBD1. Germline-derived CDR1 and CDR2 are MGHRA and YSYEKL. The CDR3 is 16 amino acids. V trimming: 3 bases; J trimming: 2 bases; junction bases outside the gene matches: 3. For the CDR3, the DNA is TGCGCCAGCAGCCAGGGACAGGGGCGGACTAATGAAAAACTGTTTTTT. Its translation: CASSQGQGRTNEKLFF.

The chain links TRBV9 to TRBJ2-2; TRBD2 agrees at 13 bases. CDR1 SGDLS and CDR2 YYNGEE come from the germline V gene. This CDR3 contains 15 residues. J was trimmed by 7 bases and V by 3 bases; bases with no gene match: 3. This CDR3 is CASSGRLAGGGELFF. For the CDR3, the DNA is TGTGCCAGCAGCGGACGACTAGCGGGGGGCGGGGAGCTGTTTTTT. The full variable domain, its missing parts supplied by reference TRBV9 and TRBJ2-2, is DSGVTQTPKHLITATGQRVTLRCSPRSGDLSVYWYQQSLDQGLQFLIQYYNGEERAKGNILERFSAQQFPDLHSELNLSSLELGDSALYFCASSGRLAGGGELFFGEGSRLTVL.

This clone has only a few counts. This chain links TRBV5-1 with TRBJ1-1; D gene uncertain. Trimming pared 4 bases from V and 5 bases from J, leaving 9 bases between. Germline V gives CDR1 SGHRS, CDR2 YFSETQ. The CDR3 length is 12 residues. The CDR3 nucleotides are TGCGCCAGCAGCAGAGCCTCAACTGAAGCTTTCTTT. Its translation is CASSRASTEAFF.

V is TRBV29-1 and J is TRBJ2-5, with D possibly called TRBD1 or TRBD2 (5 bases each). CDR1 is SQVTM, CDR2 ANQGSEA, per germline. Trimming took 1 base from V and 4 from J, leaving 13 bases between them. The CDR3 consists of 14 residues. The CDR3 reads CSVEGGGGGETQYF. CDR3 nucleotides: TGCAGCGTTGAAGGAGGCGGTGGGGGAGAGACCCAGTACTTC.

Concerning this clone itself: Additional DNA sequences in this sample encode the identical CDR3. The rearrangement joins TRBV6-5 to TRBJ1-2; the D is unclear. This CDR3 has 12 residues. The V gene lost 0 bases and the J gene lost 5 bases, with 4 bases spanning the gap. Germline V gene lookup returns CDR1 MNHEY and CDR2 SVGAGI. The CDR3 loop reads CASSYSGYGYTF. The CDR3 coding sequence is TGTGCCAGCAGTTACTCTGGTTATGGCTACACCTTC.

The chain combines TRBV15 with TRBJ1-2; no clear D gene. The CDR3 length is 14 residues. The germline CDR1 and CDR2 sequences are LNHNV and YYDKDF (reference sequence). V was cut by 1 base and J by 4 bases, with 10 bases left in between. The CDR3 sequence is CATSRGGEVYGYTF. Written as DNA, the CDR3 is TGTGCCACCAGCAGAGGCGGGGAGGTCTATGGCTACACCTTC.

This chain connects TRBV6-6 to TRBJ2-1; no firm D call. Per the germline V gene, CDR1 is MNHNY and CDR2 is SVGAGI (reference sequence). This CDR3 has 11 residues. V gave up 6 bases and J gave up 9 bases, with 9 bases separating them. In nucleotides, the CDR3 is TGTGCCAGCAGCCCCCGTGGTGAGCAGTTCTTC. As protein: CASSPRGEQFF.

This chain connects TRBV5-1 to TRBJ1-1; D uncertain. The germline V gene encodes CDR1 SGHRS and CDR2 YFSETQ. The CDR3 sequence is 15 residues long. V lost 2 bases and J 3 bases, leaving 14 bases between the germline ends. DNA for the CDR3: TGCGCCAGCAGCTTCTGGGGAGGGATAGACACTGAAGCTTTCTTT. Its translation: CASSFWGGIDTEAFF.

This clone was found once. A read error may produce the germline difference seen at one junction end. This rearrangement joins TRBV5-1 to TRBJ2-7, with D perhaps being TRBD1 or TRBD2 (5 bases each). This CDR3 spans 13 amino acids. Germline CDR1 is SGHRS and CDR2 is YFSETQ. The DNA of the CDR3 is TGCGCCAGCAGCTTGGCCGTAAGGGACGAACAGTACTTC. Translating it yields CASSLAVRDEQYF.

This clone appeared a single time. The rearrangement joins TRBV19 to TRBJ1-5; D unresolved. Germline V gene lookup returns CDR1 LNHDA and CDR2 SQIVND (reference sequence). Trimming pared 8 bases from V and 6 bases from J, leaving 20 bases between. This CDR3 comprises 15 residues. This chain's CDR3 is CASRVSGISSQPQHF. CDR3 in DNA: TGTGCCAGTCGGGTTTCAGGTATCTCTAGTCAGCCCCAGCATTTT.

The rearrangement joins TRBV5-1 to TRBJ2-5; tentative D call: TRBD1 (6 bases). Trimming stripped 0 bases from V and 5 bases from J, with 14 bases between. The CDR3 is 15 amino acids. CDR1 and CDR2 from the germline V gene are SGHRS and YFSETQ. In nucleotides, the CDR3 is TGCGCCAGCAGCTTGGAGGGACATAGCAGGGAGACCCAGTACTTC. It translates to CASSLEGHSRETQYF.

The table lists this clone with a few counts. The chain couples TRBV15 to TRBJ2-3; 8 nucleotides match TRBD2. The CDR3 totals 15 residues. The germline CDR1 and CDR2 sequences are LNHNV and YYDKDF (reference sequence). Trimming cost V 0 bases and J 1 base; bases outside gene matches: 0. Written as DNA, the CDR3 is TGTGCCACCAGCAGAGAGCGGGGGGGCACAGATACGCAGTATTTT. Protein product: CATSRERGGTDTQYF. The variable domain in full, completed from reference TRBV15 and TRBJ2-3, reads DAMVIQNPRYQVTQFGKPVTLSCSQTLNHNVMYWYQQKSSQAPKLLFHYYDKDFNNEADTPDNFQSRRPNTSFCFLDIRSPGLGDTAMYLCATSRERGGTDTQYFGPGTRLTVL.

The rearrangement links TRBV5-1 to TRBJ2-2; no firm D call. This CDR3 is 15 amino acids long. The V gene's germline CDR1 is SGHRS and CDR2 YFSETQ. The V end was cut by 5 bases, the J end by 4 bases, with 15 bases between. Written as DNA, the CDR3 is TGCGCCAGCAGGGAATGGCAGCCGGGCACCGGGGAGCTGTTTTTT. The encoded protein is CASREWQPGTGELFF.

V gene TRBV11-2 combines with J gene TRBJ1-3, with D unclear. The CDR3 runs 15 residues. V was cut by 0 bases and J by 4 bases, with 10 bases left in between. The germline gives CDR1 SGHAT, CDR2 FQNNGV. CDR3 nucleotides: TGTGCCAGCAGCTTAGATGGCCGGGTGGGAAACACCATATATTTT. It specifies CASSLDGRVGNTIYF.

The gene calls are TRBV12-5 and TRBJ2-1, with D hard to call. The CDR3 covers 15 residues. Germline V gives CDR1 LGHNT, CDR2 FRNRAP. V was pared by 2 bases and J by 6 bases, with 14 bases between. The CDR3 DNA follows: TGTGCTAGTGGTTTGCCTTTGGACGTACCCAATGAGCAGTTCTTC. This sequence encodes CASGLPLDVPNEQFF.

This clone was observed a handful of times. The gene calls are TRBV4-2 and TRBJ1-4; D gene uncertain. Germline V gene sequence: CDR1 LGHNA, CDR2 YNFKEQ. The germline V and J ends were trimmed by 3 bases and 10 bases, with 15 bases remaining between them. This CDR3 is 14 amino acids long. CDR3 residues: CASSQLTAGGKLFF. CDR3 DNA: TGTGCCAGCAGCCAGTTAACGGCGGGTGGAAAACTGTTTTTT.

This chain connects TRBV6-1 to TRBJ1-5; the D gene is possibly TRBD1 (5 bases). The CDR3 is made up of 14 amino acids. Trimming shortened V by 8 bases and J by 0 bases, and 11 bases separated the two germline ends. The germline V gene encodes CDR1 MNHNS and CDR2 SASEGT. The CDR3 DNA reads as TGTGCCAGCGGCAGGGAGTATAGCAATCAGCCCCAGCATTTT. This sequence encodes CASGREYSNQPQHF.

This clone came up a few times. The V call is TRBV27, the J call TRBJ2-6; D not certain. There are 14 residues in the CDR3. Germline V gene data show CDR1 as MNHEY and CDR2 as SMNVEV (reference sequence). Trimming took off 3 bases at V and 1 base at J, with 4 bases between the two ends. As DNA, the CDR3 is TGTGCCAGCAGTTTGGGGTCTGGGGCCAACGTCCTGACTTTC. It translates to CASSLGSGANVLTF. Based on the CDR3 plus reference TRBV27 and TRBJ2-6, the full variable domain is EAQVTQNPRYLITVTGKKLTVTCSQNMNHEYMSWYRQDPGLGLRQIYYSMNVEVTDKGDVPEGYKVSRKEKRNFPLILESPSPNQTSLYFCASSLGSGANVLTFGAGSRLTVL.

The chain joins TRBV7-6 to TRBJ1-2; 8 nucleotides align to TRBD1. This CDR3 region has 15 residues. Germline lookup yields CDR1 SGHVS and CDR2 FNYEAQ. V shed 1 base, J shed 4 bases, and the junction held 5 bases outside the gene matches. The CDR3 sequence is CASSLGGQGIYGYTF. As DNA, the CDR3 is TGTGCCAGCAGCTTAGGCGGACAGGGCATCTATGGCTACACCTTC. The full variable domain, rest sourced from reference TRBV7-6 and TRBJ1-2, is GAGVSQSPRYKVTKRGQDVALRCDPISGHVSLYWYRQALGQGPEFLTYFNYEAQQDKSGLPNDRFSAERPEGSISTLTIQRTEQRDSAMYRCASSLGGQGIYGYTFGSGTRLTVV.

This chain joins TRBV11-2 and TRBJ1-1; 7 nucleotides match TRBD1. V dropped 3 bases and J dropped 7; count of bases not matched to a gene: 5. Germline values: CDR1 SGHAT, CDR2 FQNNGV. This CDR3 region has 13 residues. CDR3 coding DNA: TGTGCCAGCAGCTTTGAGGGGGCAGGTGAAGCTTTCTTT. This codes for CASSFEGAGEAFF. Full variable domain (missing parts from reference TRBV11-2 and TRBJ1-1): EAGVAQSPRYKIIEKRQSVAFWCNPISGHATLYWYQQILGQGPKLLIQFQNNGVVDDSQLPKDRFSAERLKGVDSTLKIQPAKLEDSAVYLCASSFEGAGEAFFGQGTRLTVV.

This clone was seen once. This chain uses TRBV27 with TRBJ1-2; D uncertain. The CDR3 totals 15 residues. CDR1 is MNHEY, CDR2 SMNVEV, per germline (reference sequence). Trimming removed 4 bases at V and 5 bases at J, with 17 bases between. CDR3 amino acids: CASSSIPPAGYGYTF. DNA for the CDR3: TGTGCCAGCAGTTCCATCCCCCCAGCTGGGTATGGCTACACCTTC.

V usage is TRBV5-1 and J usage is TRBJ2-1; 9 bases agree with TRBD2. This CDR3 has 15 residues. Looked up from germline, CDR1 is SGHRS and CDR2 is YFSETQ. The V segment lost 5 bases and the J segment 2 bases; nucleotides outside the gene matches: 5. The CDR3 here is CASSAAGGTYNEQFF. The CDR3 DNA reads as TGCGCCAGCAGTGCAGCGGGGGGTACCTACAATGAGCAGTTCTTC.

This chain joins TRBV27 and TRBJ2-7; D unclear. This CDR3 is built from 13 residues. V lost 0 bases, J lost 7 bases, and 10 bases lay in between. In germline, CDR1 is MNHEY, CDR2 SMNVEV (reference sequence). The DNA for the CDR3 is TGTGCCAGCAGTTTATCGACTTCTATAGAGCAGTACTTC. It is translated as CASSLSTSIEQYF.

This rearrangement joins TRBV19 to TRBJ1-1; D remains unclear. Germline-derived CDR1 and CDR2 are LNHDA and SQIVND (reference sequence). V was pared by 6 bases and J by 0 bases, with 11 bases between. The length of the CDR3 is 14 residues. In DNA form, the CDR3 reads TGTGCCAGTAGAGCCTCCCATTTGAACACTGAAGCTTTCTTT. Translation: CASRASHLNTEAFF.

V gene TRBV10-3 combines with J gene TRBJ1-2, with D hard to call. Germline loops: CDR1 ENHRY, CDR2 SYGVKD. V lost 3 bases, J lost 2 bases, and 16 bases lay in between. The CDR3 runs 16 residues. The CDR3 DNA reads TGTGCCATCAGTGACCGAGGAGGGCAGGAGAACTATGGCTACACCTTC. Its protein is CAISDRGGQENYGYTF.

By proportion, this clone is medium-sized (0.01 to 0.1%). This chain joins TRBV11-2 and TRBJ2-1, with 11 bases lining up with TRBD1. Per germline, CDR1 SGHAT and CDR2 FQNNGV. V shed 3 bases, J shed 7 bases, and the junction held 2 bases outside the gene matches. This CDR3 is built from 14 residues. CDR3 protein: CASSFGTGGNEQFF. The CDR3 DNA is TGTGCCAGCAGCTTTGGGACAGGGGGGAATGAGCAGTTCTTC.

The chain carries TRBV5-1 and TRBJ1-1; D may be TRBD1 (5 bases). The CDR3 is made up of 17 amino acids. Trimming pared 4 bases from V and 0 bases from J, leaving 19 bases between. Per germline, CDR1 SGHRS and CDR2 YFSETQ. This CDR3 is CASSRGRGADLNTEAFF. The CDR3 DNA is TGCGCCAGCAGCCGGGGACGAGGGGCGGACTTGAACACTGAAGCTTTCTTT.

The chain links TRBV18 to TRBJ2-1, with TRBD2 identical over 9 bases. The CDR3 is made up of 16 amino acids. From germline, CDR1 is KGHSH and CDR2 LQKENI. J was trimmed by 7 bases and V by 2 bases; bases with no gene match: 9. The CDR3 sequence is CASSPTSGRVENEQFF. The CDR3 coding sequence is TGTGCCAGCTCACCAACTAGCGGGCGGGTTGAGAATGAGCAGTTCTTC.

V is TRBV12-5 and J is TRBJ1-5; TRBD1 matches 9 bases. CDR1 is LGHNT, CDR2 FRNRAP, per germline. The ends lost 5 bases at V and 5 bases at J; junction bases unmatched: 13. The CDR3 contains 17 residues. DNA for the CDR3: TGTGCTAGTGGTCTAGGACAGGGGCGCGGTGCACATCAGCCCCAGCATTTT. Its translation is CASGLGQGRGAHQPQHF.